This passage covers 26 T cell receptor beta chains from one sample sequenced in a study of shared clonotypes between healthy human individuals. Here immunoSEQ multiplex PCR was the method, and the copy in TCRdb shows in-frame clones only, minus some. The sample records approximately 500,000 clones, roughly 78% being singletons. The sequencing input was PBMCs. The receptors derive from a woman between 35 and 50 years old in good health. Some clones in this sample may be carry-over from other donors' samples.

The DNA of the CDR3 is TGTGCCAGCAGCCCCCCCGGGACTAGTCTGGGAGATACGCAGTATTTT. Protein: CASSPPGTSLGDTQYF. The V call is TRBV13, the J call TRBJ2-3; 8 nucleotides align to TRBD2. The V segment lost 5 bases and the J segment 5 bases; nucleotides outside the gene matches: 12. This CDR3 has 16 residues. From germline, CDR1 is PRHDT and CDR2 FYEKMQ (reference sequence).

The genes are TRBV27 and TRBJ2-7; 16 nucleotides agree with TRBD2. Trimming cost V 6 bases and J 5 bases; bases outside gene matches: 4. The CDR3 sequence is 15 residues long. Germline CDR1 MNHEY, CDR2 SMNVEV (reference sequence). The CDR3 loop reads CASRPGTSGRDEQYF. The CDR3 DNA follows: TGTGCCAGCAGGCCTGGGACTAGCGGGAGGGACGAGCAGTACTTC.

The chain recombines TRBV2 with TRBJ2-2; 10 positions match TRBD1. Germline V CDR1 and CDR2: SNHLY, FYNNEI. Trimming at V came to 6 bases and at J to 6 bases, leaving 7 bases not matched to a gene. This CDR3 spans 15 amino acids. CDR3 bases: TGTGCCAGCAGCCAGCGGGACAGGGGTCCCGGGGAGCTGTTTTTT. The encoded protein is CASSQRDRGPGELFF.

CDR3 DNA sequence: TGCAGCATGGGGACAGGCAACACCATATATTTT. Translated, it gives CSMGTGNTIYF. This sequence joins TRBV29-1 and TRBJ1-3, with 8 bases that match TRBD1. The CDR3 consists of 11 residues. Per the germline V gene, CDR1 is SQVTM and CDR2 is ANQGSEA. V lost 8 bases and J lost 7; bases outside the gene matches: 4. The full variable domain, rest sourced from reference TRBV29-1 and TRBJ1-3, is SAVISQKPSRDICQRGTSLTIQCQVDSQVTMMFWYRQQPGQSLTLIATANQGSEATYESGFVIDKFPISRPNLTFSTLTVSNMSPEDSSIYLCSMGTGNTIYFGEGSWLTVV.

This rearrangement joins TRBV6-4 to TRBJ1-4; D is ambiguous. V lost 3 bases and J lost 10, with 18 bases in between. CDR3 length: 15 amino acids. The germline V gene has CDR1 MRHNA and CDR2 SNTAGT. CDR3 in DNA: TGTGCCAGCAGTGAACGAGTACCCCGACCCGCAAAACTGTTTTTT. Translation: CASSERVPRPAKLFF.

The chain links TRBV11-2 to TRBJ2-1; TRBD2 might be the D (5 bases). The germline V gene encodes CDR1 SGHAT and CDR2 FQNNGV. The ends were cut back, 5 bases at V and 2 bases at J, with 10 bases in the middle. The CDR3 length is 14 residues. The CDR3: CASSQAVTYNEQFF. In DNA form, the CDR3 reads TGTGCCAGCAGCCAAGCGGTAACCTACAATGAGCAGTTCTTC.

This chain links TRBV6-6 with TRBJ2-5, with D tentatively TRBD1 (7 bases). Per the germline V gene, CDR1 is MNHNY and CDR2 is SVGAGI (reference sequence). The CDR3 length is 15 residues. Deletions cut 0 bases from V and 5 bases from J, with 13 bases between. CDR3 amino acids: CASSYSGRGVETQYF. The CDR3 bases are TGTGCCAGCAGTTACTCGGGCAGGGGGGTCGAGACCCAGTACTTC.

This clone has only a few counts. The chain carries TRBV5-6 and TRBJ1-2, with D possibly being TRBD1 (5 bases). The germline CDR1 and CDR2 sequences are SGHDT and YYEEEE. The CDR3 totals 13 residues. V was shortened by 4 bases and J by 6 bases, with 13 bases between the two germline ends. CDR3: CASSRGRRDGYTF. As DNA, the CDR3 is TGTGCCAGCAGCAGGGGACGACGGGATGGCTACACCTTC.

The V gene is TRBV7-9, the J gene TRBJ2-7; D is perhaps TRBD2 (5 bases). Deletions cut 1 base from V and 8 bases from J, with 15 bases between. The CDR3 covers 14 residues. CDR1 is SEHNR and CDR2 is FQNEAQ in the germline V gene (reference sequence). The CDR3 nucleotides are TGTGCCAGCAGCTTAGATTATAGGGTCGGGAAGCAGTACTTC. Encoded protein: CASSLDYRVGKQYF. Full variable domain (remainder filled in from reference TRBV7-9 and TRBJ2-7): DTGVSQNPRHKITKRGQNVTFRCDPISEHNRLYWYRQTLGQGPEFLTYFQNEAQLEKSRLLSDRFSAERPKGSFSTLEIQRTEQGDSAMYLCASSLDYRVGKQYFGPGTRLTVT.

V usage is TRBV5-1 and J usage is TRBJ2-3, with a weak D call TRBD1 (6 bases). The V end lost 4 bases, the J end lost 0 bases, and 18 bases lay between the germline ends. Germline lookup yields CDR1 SGHRS and CDR2 YFSETQ. The CDR3 has 17 amino acids. CDR3: CASSVLSGDASTDTQYF. The CDR3 DNA is TGCGCCAGCAGCGTATTATCAGGGGACGCTAGCACAGATACGCAGTATTTT.

The genes are TRBV25-1 and TRBJ2-5; 9 positions agree with TRBD2. Germline CDR1 and CDR2: MGHDK and SYGVNS. The CDR3 covers 15 residues. Trimming removed 5 bases from V and 2 bases from J; junction bases left unmatched: 6. The CDR3 DNA reads as TGTGCCAGCAGTCCCATGGCGGGAGGGCAAGAGACCCAGTACTTC. Protein product: CASSPMAGGQETQYF.

This clone appeared a single time. This chain links TRBV28 with TRBJ2-7; D possibly matches TRBD1 or TRBD2 (7 bases each). The CDR3 length is 15 residues. From germline, CDR1 is MDHEN and CDR2 SYDVKM. V shed 3 bases and J shed 6 bases, with 18 bases lying between them. The CDR3: CASSFPRQGGSEQYF. The CDR3, as DNA: TGTGCCAGCAGTTTCCCTAGACAGGGAGGGAGCGAGCAGTACTTC.

Only a few counts were recorded for this clone. The rearrangement joins TRBV7-9 to TRBJ2-2; TRBD2 agrees at 11 bases. The V gene's germline CDR1 is SEHNR and CDR2 FQNEAQ (reference sequence). The junction had 5 bases not matched to a gene; V was cut back by 5 bases and J by 6 bases. This CDR3 is 15 amino acids long. The CDR3 DNA reads as TGTGCCAGCAGCCCTGTAGCGGGAGGGTCCGGGGAGCTGTTTTTT. This gives the protein CASSPVAGGSGELFF.

This clone was recorded once. V is TRBV7-6 and J is TRBJ1-4; D is unresolved. From germline, CDR1 is SGHVS and CDR2 FNYEAQ. CDR3 length equals 15 residues. V was shortened by 2 bases and J by 3 bases, with 10 bases between the two germline ends. The CDR3 DNA reads TGTGCCAGCAGCTTATCACCGGTTCCTAATGAAAAACTGTTTTTT. This encodes CASSLSPVPNEKLFF.

The chain couples TRBV6-4 to TRBJ2-3, with 8 bases identical to TRBD1. Per germline, CDR1 MRHNA and CDR2 SNTAGT. The CDR3 consists of 15 residues. The ends lost 3 bases at V and 2 bases at J; junction bases unmatched: 4. The CDR3 is CASSEDRGATDTQYF. In nucleotides, the CDR3 is TGTGCCAGCAGTGAAGACAGGGGTGCCACAGATACGCAGTATTTT.

This clone was seen at least ten times. The rearrangement joins TRBV7-2 to TRBJ2-4; TRBD1 aligns across 7 bases. CDR1 is SGHTA, CDR2 FQGNSA, per germline. This CDR3 is built from 16 residues. V lost 3 bases and J lost 0; bases outside the gene matches: 5. CDR3 in amino acids: CASSFDRVGAKNIQYF. The CDR3 nucleotides read TGTGCCAGCAGCTTTGACAGGGTGGGAGCCAAAAACATTCAGTACTTC.

The rearrangement joins TRBV6-1 to TRBJ1-1; D not certain. The V and J ends lost 7 bases and 1 base respectively, with 13 bases between them. Germline V gene sequence: CDR1 MNHNS, CDR2 SASEGT. The CDR3 is made up of 14 amino acids. The CDR3 DNA reads TGTGCCAGCACCGTGGGGAGGACGAACACTGAAGCTTTCTTT. Translated, it gives CASTVGRTNTEAFF.

The chain has TRBV27 and TRBJ1-2; D ambiguous. Germline CDR1 and CDR2: MNHEY and SMNVEV (reference sequence). The CDR3 runs to 13 residues. Trimming left V 2 bases short and J 8 bases short, with 12 bases between. The CDR3 coding sequence is TGTGCCAGCAGTTTAAGGTATAGGCGAGGCTACACCTTC. Protein sequence: CASSLRYRRGYTF.

Written as DNA, the CDR3 is TGTGCCAGCAGTTTCGCGACTAGCGGGAGTCGGTTCTTC. Translated: CASSFATSGSRFF. The V gene is TRBV6-5, the J gene TRBJ2-1, with TRBD2 matching over 12 bases. Germline CDR1 and CDR2: MNHEY and SVGAGI. After removal of 4 bases from V and 15 bases from J, the junction contained 7 bases not matched to a gene. This CDR3 has 13 amino acids.

This chain uses TRBV5-1 with TRBJ2-7; no clear D gene. V lost 1 base and J lost 5, with 4 bases in between. The germline gives CDR1 SGHRS, CDR2 YFSETQ. This CDR3 has 11 residues. Written as DNA, the CDR3 is TGCGCCAGCAGCTTGTTCGACGAGCAGTACTTC. It yields the protein CASSLFDEQYF.

The V and J genes are TRBV5-1 and TRBJ1-1; 7 nucleotides match TRBD1. CDR3 length equals 14 residues. Looked up from germline, CDR1 is SGHRS and CDR2 is YFSETQ. Trimming cost V 4 bases and J 2 bases; bases outside gene matches: 5. The CDR3 loop reads CASSIGTVNTEAFF. In DNA, the CDR3 is TGCGCCAGCAGCATAGGGACAGTAAACACTGAAGCTTTCTTT.

The chain recombines TRBV7-2 with TRBJ2-7; D is uncertain. Germline V lookup: CDR1 SGHTA, CDR2 FQGNSA. V gave up 6 bases and J gave up 0 bases, with 15 bases separating them. CDR3 length: 15 amino acids. The CDR3 coding sequence is TGTGCCAGCAGTTCCATGGTAGGAAGCTCCTACGAGCAGTACTTC. This gives the protein CASSSMVGSSYEQYF.

The J gene is TRBJ2-1, the V gene TRBV18; 8 bases match TRBD2. V was pared by 3 bases and J by 9 bases, with 7 bases of the junction left unmatched. This CDR3 region has 14 residues. CDR1 is KGHSH, CDR2 LQKENI, per germline. For the CDR3, the DNA is TGTGCCAGCTCACCGGGACTAGGTGTGAGTGAGCAGTTCTTC. Protein sequence: CASSPGLGVSEQFF.

Comments on this clone: This CDR3 is also generated by other DNA sequences in the sample. The CDR3: CASSLTSGTTDTQYF. The CDR3 region has the DNA TGTGCCAGCTCCCTTACTAGCGGGACGACAGATACGCAGTATTTT. The chain employs TRBV18 and TRBJ2-3; 10 positions agree with TRBD2. The CDR3 has 15 amino acids. The V gene end was trimmed by 6 bases and the J gene end by 3 bases; junction bases not matched to a gene: 6. Germline-derived CDR1 and CDR2 are KGHSH and LQKENI.

V and J are TRBV6-5 and TRBJ1-2; D is unclear. Germline CDR1 reads MNHEY; CDR2 reads SVGAGI. The CDR3 contains 13 residues. V was pared by 2 bases and J by 8 bases, with 12 bases between. CDR3 region: CASSYTDNQGYTF. The CDR3 DNA is TGTGCCAGCAGTTACACCGACAATCAGGGCTACACCTTC.

This clone has a single count. The chain employs TRBV4-2 and TRBJ2-5; maybe TRBD2 (6 bases). The CDR3 loop spans 15 amino acids. V was clipped by 4 bases and J by 1 base, with 13 bases between them. Per the germline V gene, CDR1 is LGHNA and CDR2 is YNFKEQ. The CDR3 coding sequence is TGTGCCAGCAGCCTGACCGCGGGATCCCAAGAGACCCAGTACTTC. Protein product: CASSLTAGSQETQYF.